Here is one T cell receptor (beta chain) with its context. This sample stems from a study of response to subunit inactivated influenza vaccine. Using its own MiXCR run on the RT-PCR reads, TCRdb lists one record per CDR3 protein. This table holds about half a million distinct CDR3 sequences, 7.5% to 8.5% found once. Trimming stripped 5 bases from V and 5 bases from J, with 16 bases between. CDR3 length: 14 residues. Germline V CDR1 and CDR2: SGHRS, YFSETQ. The sequenced sample was PBMCs from blood, obtained about 24 months after vaccination. The source is a man between 50 and 75 years old who received an inactivated influenza vaccine. This chain joins TRBV5-1 and TRBJ1-1; possible D gene TRBD1, 5 bases. DNA of the CDR3: TGCGCCAGCAGTTGGGGGGGGGAGAGTACTGAAGCTTTCTTT. It specifies CASSWGGESTEAFF.